The rows below give T cell receptor beta chains drawn from one sample of a study of CD8 T cells in ankylosing spondylitis. TCRdb reanalysed the 5' RACE reads using MiXCR and keeps one entry per CDR3 protein. The data contain roughly 90,000 distinct CDR3 sequences, about 8% of them singletons. Sequencing used blood, either unsorted or a sorted T cell fraction (not recorded which). The receptors derive from a male donor with ankylosing spondylitis or in good health (not recorded which). Each CDR3 is given with its conserved first and last residue. Fields, in order: D gene, J gene, V gene, CDR3 length, clone size, CDR3 DNA, CDR3 protein. A D gene is named only where the DNA matches it firmly. Size values are once, few and many counts, or a class for expanded clones, and some rows have none.

D: NA
J: TRBJ1-1
V: TRBV29-1
length: 11
size: many
DNA: TGCAGCGTGGTGAGGAACACTGAAGCTTTCTTT
CDR3: CSVVRNTEAFF

D: NA
J: TRBJ2-2
V: TRBV7-8
length: 15
size: many
DNA: TGTGCCAGCAGCGAGCTAACTTACCCCCGGAGGGAGCTGTTTTTT
CDR3: CASSELTYPRRELFF

D: NA
J: TRBJ1-5
V: TRBV5-1
length: 15
size: NA
DNA: TGCGCCAGCAGCTTAAGGAGGGAAAGCAATCAGCCCCAGCATTTT
CDR3: CASSLRRESNQPQHF

D: TRBD2
J: TRBJ2-3
V: TRBV7-3
length: 13
size: many
DNA: TGTGCCAGCAGCTTACTAGCGGGAGATACGCAGTATTTT
CDR3: CASSLLAGDTQYF

D: NA
J: TRBJ2-3
V: TRBV11-3
length: 17
size: many
DNA: TGTGCCAGCAGCTCAGGCCTCTCTTCTATGGTCCCAGATACGCAGTATTTT
CDR3: CASSSGLSSMVPDTQYF

D: NA
J: TRBJ2-1
V: TRBV6-1
length: 16
size: many
DNA: TGTGCCAGCAGTGAAGCGGGGGCGAGCTCCTACAATGAGCAGTTCTTC
CDR3: CASSEAGASSYNEQFF

D: NA
J: TRBJ2-1
V: TRBV7-2
length: 13
size: many
DNA: TGTGCCAGCAGCTTAGGAACAGGCAATGAGCAGTTCTTC
CDR3: CASSLGTGNEQFF

D: NA
J: TRBJ1-1
V: TRBV2
length: 12
size: many
DNA: TGTGCCCCCCCAGCGCGGAACACTGAAGCTTTCTTT
CDR3: CAPPARNTEAFF

D: TRBD1
J: TRBJ2-1
V: TRBV7-8
length: 15
size: many
DNA: TGTGCCAGCAGCTTATCTAACAGGGGGCAAGGGGAGCAGTTCTTC
CDR3: CASSLSNRGQGEQFF

D: NA
J: TRBJ1-1
V: TRBV6-2/TRBV6-3
length: 14
size: many
DNA: TGTGCCACCTCCCGGGGCAGGGTAAACACTGAAGCTTTCTTT
CDR3: CATSRGRVNTEAFF

D: NA
J: TRBJ2-1
V: TRBV20-1
length: 14
size: few
DNA: TGCAGTGCTAGAGATGACGGGACGGGACATGAGCAGTTCTTC
CDR3: CSARDDGTGHEQFF

D: NA
J: TRBJ1-5
V: TRBV6-2/TRBV6-3
length: 14
size: many
DNA: TGTGCCAGCAGTTATGGTTTTGGGGGTCAGCCCCAGCATTTT
CDR3: CASSYGFGGQPQHF

D: NA
J: TRBJ2-3
V: TRBV5-1
length: 15
size: many
DNA: TGCGCCAGCAGCCCGTTGACAGACAGCACAGATACGCAGTATTTT
CDR3: CASSPLTDSTDTQYF

D: NA
J: TRBJ1-2
V: TRBV6-1
length: 12
size: many
DNA: TGTGCCAGCCGGGGGGAGCTATATGGCTACACCTTC
CDR3: CASRGELYGYTF

D: TRBD1
J: TRBJ1-1
V: TRBV9
length: 13
size: few
DNA: TGTGCCAGCAGCGTAGAAGGGGGCGAAAAAGCTTTCTTT
CDR3: CASSVEGGEKAFF

D: NA
J: TRBJ2-6
V: TRBV29-1
length: 13
size: many
DNA: TGCAGCGTTTACAGGAGCGGGGCCAACGTCCTGACTTTC
CDR3: CSVYRSGANVLTF

D: NA
J: TRBJ1-6
V: TRBV15
length: 14
size: many
DNA: TGTGCCACCAGCAGAGAAAGAAGGGTTTCACCCCTCCACTTT
CDR3: CATSRERRVSPLHF

D: NA
J: TRBJ1-4
V: TRBV9
length: 15
size: many
DNA: TGTGCCAGCAGCGTACTACAGGGTCCCGATGAAAAACTGTTTTTT
CDR3: CASSVLQGPDEKLFF

D: TRBD1
J: TRBJ1-1
V: TRBV7-9
length: 13
size: many
DNA: TGTGCCAGCAGCCGAGGGGGCCTCGCTGAAGCTTTCTTT
CDR3: CASSRGGLAEAFF

D: NA
J: TRBJ1-5
V: TRBV30
length: 13
size: many
DNA: TGTGCCTGGAGTGTACCTGGGAATCAGCCCCAGCATTTT
CDR3: CAWSVPGNQPQHF

D: TRBD2
J: TRBJ2-1
V: TRBV19
length: 18
size: many
DNA: TGTGCCAGTAGAACGACGGGACTAGCGGGAGCGACCTACAATGAGCAGTTCTTC
CDR3: CASRTTGLAGATYNEQFF

D: NA
J: TRBJ1-3
V: TRBV15
length: 17
size: many
DNA: TGTGCCACCAGCAGAGACCCCTTGGGGGGCAACGGAAACACCATATATTTT
CDR3: CATSRDPLGGNGNTIYF

D: TRBD1
J: TRBJ2-7
V: TRBV7-2
length: 15
size: few
DNA: TGTGCCAGCAGCTTAGGACAGGGGGCACCCTACGAGCAGTACTTC
CDR3: CASSLGQGAPYEQYF

D: NA
J: TRBJ2-7
V: TRBV5-8
length: 14
size: many
DNA: TGTGCCAGCAGCTTCGGACACCGCTCCTACGAGCAGTACTTC
CDR3: CASSFGHRSYEQYF

D: NA
J: TRBJ2-5
V: TRBV11-2
length: 16
size: many
DNA: TGTGCCAGCAGCTTAGTAATTAGGGCAGACCAAGAGACCCAGTACTTC
CDR3: CASSLVIRADQETQYF

D: NA
J: TRBJ2-7
V: TRBV20-1
length: 14
size: NA
DNA: TGCAGTGCTAGGGAAGGATTTCTGGGGAACGAGCAGTACTTC
CDR3: CSAREGFLGNEQYF

D: NA
J: TRBJ1-1
V: TRBV6-1
length: 14
size: NA
DNA: TGTGCCAGCACGACGGGGCACACGAACACTGAAGCTTTCTTT
CDR3: CASTTGHTNTEAFF

D: NA
J: TRBJ1-3
V: TRBV12-3/TRBV12-4
length: 12
size: many
DNA: TGTGCCAGTCGCTTACCTGGAAACACCATATATTTT
CDR3: CASRLPGNTIYF

D: NA
J: TRBJ2-6
V: TRBV5-1
length: 15
size: NA
DNA: TGCGCCAGCGCCCAAGACGGCTCTGGGGCCAACGTCCTGACTTTC
CDR3: CASAQDGSGANVLTF

D: TRBD1
J: TRBJ1-5
V: TRBV24-1
length: 19
size: NA
DNA: TGTGGCGCCAGTGATCTCCTGGCGGCCAGGACAGGGAGAAATCAGCCCCAGCATTTT
CDR3: CGASDLLAARTGRNQPQHF

D: TRBD2
J: TRBJ2-3
V: TRBV7-2
length: 15
size: many
DNA: TGTGCCAGCAGTTATCAGCGGGGACCCACAGATACGCAGTATTTT
CDR3: CASSYQRGPTDTQYF

D: NA
J: TRBJ2-2
V: TRBV29-1
length: 16
size: NA
DNA: TGCAGCGTTGAAGTGTTAGGGGACAAAATCACCGGGGAGCTGTTTTTT
CDR3: CSVEVLGDKITGELFF

D: NA
J: TRBJ2-1
V: TRBV4-2
length: 13
size: many
DNA: TGTGCCAGCAGCCCCCGGGTCTACAATGAGCAGTTCTTC
CDR3: CASSPRVYNEQFF

D: TRBD1
J: TRBJ1-1
V: TRBV29-1
length: 13
size: many
DNA: TGCAGCGTCGGTAGCGACAGGGGCCCTGAAGCTTTCTTT
CDR3: CSVGSDRGPEAFF

D: TRBD1
J: TRBJ1-1
V: TRBV7-2
length: 13
size: many
DNA: TGTGCCAGCAGCTTAGAAGGGACAGGGTTGGCTTTCTTT
CDR3: CASSLEGTGLAFF

D: NA
J: TRBJ2-3
V: TRBV6-5
length: 14
size: many
DNA: TGTGCCAGCAGTTCAAACCTATGCACAGATACGCAGTATTTT
CDR3: CASSSNLCTDTQYF

D: TRBD2
J: TRBJ2-7
V: TRBV2
length: 15
size: NA
DNA: TGTGCTACGGGCTTAGCGGGAGGAGGGTCCTACGAGCAGTACTTC
CDR3: CATGLAGGGSYEQYF

D: TRBD2
J: TRBJ2-4
V: TRBV20-1
length: 18
size: NA
DNA: TGCAGGGCTAGAGATCTGGGCTCAGCGGGAGTAGACAAAAACATTCAGTACTTC
CDR3: CRARDLGSAGVDKNIQYF

D: TRBD1
J: TRBJ2-3
V: TRBV27
length: 12
size: NA
DNA: TGTGCCAGCAGACAGGGGTGGGATACGCAGTATTTT
CDR3: CASRQGWDTQYF

D: NA
J: TRBJ1-1
V: TRBV5-1
length: 14
size: few
DNA: TGCGCCAGCAGCTTGGGAGGATATAACACTGAAGCTTTCTTT
CDR3: CASSLGGYNTEAFF

D: TRBD1
J: TRBJ1-4
V: TRBV27
length: 14
size: many
DNA: TGTGCCAGCAGTTTAACAGACAGGGGCGGAAAACTGTTTTTT
CDR3: CASSLTDRGGKLFF

D: NA
J: TRBJ2-1
V: TRBV9
length: 16
size: many
DNA: TGTGCCAGCAGCGTAGGGAGCAGGGCCTACTCGAATGAGCAGTTCTTC
CDR3: CASSVGSRAYSNEQFF

D: TRBD2
J: TRBJ2-7
V: TRBV12-3/TRBV12-4
length: 16
size: many
DNA: TGTGCCAGCAGTTTATCTACCCTCGGGGGGTCCTACGAGCAGTACTTC
CDR3: CASSLSTLGGSYEQYF

D: TRBD1
J: TRBJ1-2
V: TRBV20-1
length: 13
size: many
DNA: TGCAGTGCTAGAGAGGACAGGGGCGGTGGCTACACCTTC
CDR3: CSAREDRGGGYTF

D: NA
J: TRBJ2-2
V: TRBV7-2
length: 13
size: many
DNA: TGTGCCAGCAGCTTCGTCCCATCCCGGGAGCTGTTTTTT
CDR3: CASSFVPSRELFF

D: NA
J: TRBJ1-1
V: TRBV27
length: 15
size: NA
DNA: TGTGCCAGCAGTTTAGCCCGGCCTCGGAACACTGAAGCTTTCTTT
CDR3: CASSLARPRNTEAFF

D: TRBD1
J: TRBJ2-1
V: TRBV7-2
length: 15
size: many
DNA: TGTGCCAGCAGCTCAAGTTGGGACAGGTACAATGAGCAGTTCTTC
CDR3: CASSSSWDRYNEQFF

D: TRBD1
J: TRBJ2-6
V: TRBV19
length: 17
size: NA
DNA: TGTGCCAGTAGTACCCGACAGGGAAACTCTGGGGCCAACGTCCTGACTTTC
CDR3: CASSTRQGNSGANVLTF

D: TRBD1
J: TRBJ1-5
V: TRBV12-3/TRBV12-4
length: 15
size: many
DNA: TGTGCCAGCAGCCTCGGACAGGGGGCTTCTCAGCCCCAGCATTTT
CDR3: CASSLGQGASQPQHF

D: NA
J: TRBJ2-1
V: TRBV4-3
length: 14
size: NA
DNA: TGCGCCAGCAGCCAAGTCGGGTACTACAATGAGCAGTTCTTC
CDR3: CASSQVGYYNEQFF

D: NA
J: TRBJ2-2
V: TRBV5-1
length: 17
size: many
DNA: TGCGCCAGCAGCTTGAGTTTTCTCCCGGGACTCACCGGGGAGCTGTTTTTT
CDR3: CASSLSFLPGLTGELFF

D: TRBD2
J: TRBJ2-1
V: TRBV5-1
length: 15
size: many
DNA: TGCGCCAGCAGCCGGACTAGCGGGGGATACAATGAGCAGTTCTTC
CDR3: CASSRTSGGYNEQFF

D: NA
J: TRBJ2-2
V: TRBV10-3
length: 15
size: many
DNA: TGTGCCATCAGTGAGTCTGCCGGGGGCCCCGGGGAGCTGTTTTTT
CDR3: CAISESAGGPGELFF

D: NA
J: TRBJ2-6
V: TRBV27
length: 15
size: many
DNA: TGTGCCAGCAGTTTAATAGCGGTTGGGGCCAACGTCCTGACTTTC
CDR3: CASSLIAVGANVLTF

D: NA
J: TRBJ2-5
V: TRBV20-1
length: 11
size: many
DNA: TGCAGTGCGACCCTGATGGAGACCCAGTACTTC
CDR3: CSATLMETQYF

D: NA
J: TRBJ2-7
V: TRBV6-1
length: 15
size: many
DNA: TGTGCCAGCAGTGGGCTATGGGGGCGCTCCTACGAGCAGTACTTC
CDR3: CASSGLWGRSYEQYF

D: NA
J: TRBJ2-6
V: TRBV20-1
length: 14
size: NA
DNA: TGCAGTGCTAGAGGGTTCTCTGGGGCCAACGTCCTGACTTTC
CDR3: CSARGFSGANVLTF